These 32 T cell receptor beta chains came from one sample sequenced in a study of cytomegalovirus exposure and HLA in healthy donors (TCRdb year 2017). The method behind the library was the immunoSEQ multiplex PCR assay. Held by TCRdb, this immuneACCESS table contains in-frame sequences only and omits some clones. Under half of the omission traces to an unresolved V gene where checked; the cause of the rest is unknown. This sample lists under 65,000 clones; roughly 95% were detected once. The ten largest clones add up to roughly 6.3% of the sample. Sequencing used PBMCs. These receptors came from a woman in her late teens or twenties in good health and CMV-seropositive.

The chain links TRBV4-2 to TRBJ2-2; 9 nucleotides line up with TRBD2. The CDR3 totals 15 residues. V trimming: 4 bases; J trimming: 6 bases; junction bases outside the gene matches: 6. From germline, CDR1 is LGHNA and CDR2 YNFKEQ. Here the CDR3 DNA reads TGTGCCAGCAGCCCCAGGCGGGAGGGAGCCGGGGAGCTGTTTTTT. It translates to CASSPRREGAGELFF.

The rearrangement joins TRBV12-5 to TRBJ2-2; 7 bases map to TRBD1. There are 17 residues in the CDR3. The germline gives CDR1 LGHNT, CDR2 FRNRAP. With 4 bases clipped from V and 3 bases from J, the junction kept 11 bases outside the gene matches. DNA of the CDR3: TGTGCTAGTGGTTGGACCGGGACAGAGACGTACACCGGGGAGCTGTTTTTT. It yields the protein CASGWTGTETYTGELFF.

CDR3 in DNA: TGTGCCAGCAGCCCAGCGGGGGGGCCCGATGAGCAGTTCTTC. This gives the protein CASSPAGGPDEQFF. The V gene is TRBV7-3, the J gene TRBJ2-1, with 10 bases lining up with TRBD2. Germline trimming cut 5 bases from V and 8 bases from J; bases unmatched to any gene: 6. Germline values: CDR1 SGHTA, CDR2 FQGTGA. The CDR3 sequence is 14 residues long. Full variable domain (missing parts from reference TRBV7-3 and TRBJ2-1): GAGVSQTPSNKVTEKGKYVELRCDPISGHTALYWYRQSLGQGPEFLIYFQGTGAADDSGLPNDRFFAVRPEGSVSTLKIQRTERGDSAVYLCASSPAGGPDEQFFGPGTRLTVL.

The CDR3 nucleotides are TGTGCCAGCAGCTCAGGGGGACAGCCTGAAGCTTTCTTT. Protein product: CASSSGGQPEAFF. V and J are TRBV7-9 and TRBJ1-1, with 7 nucleotides matching TRBD1. J lost 6 bases, V lost 4 bases, and 5 bases had no gene match. The CDR3 covers 13 residues. CDR1 is SEHNR, CDR2 FQNEAQ, per germline (reference sequence).

The chain joins TRBV6-6 to TRBJ1-5; possible D gene TRBD1, 6 bases. Trimming took 7 bases from V and 1 from J, leaving 11 bases between them. CDR1 and CDR2 from the germline V gene are MNHNY and SVGAGI (reference sequence). The CDR3 has 14 residues. DNA for the CDR3: TGTGCCAGCATTCCCGGACAGAGCAATCAGCCCCAGCATTTT. This encodes CASIPGQSNQPQHF.

V gene TRBV27 combines with J gene TRBJ2-3; D may be TRBD1 (8 bases). This CDR3 has 17 residues. CDR1 is MNHEY, CDR2 SMNVEV, per germline (reference sequence). The V end lost 6 bases, the J end lost 0 bases, and 19 bases lay between the germline ends. The CDR3 here is CASRRTGRDSSTDTQYF. CDR3 in DNA: TGTGCCAGCAGACGGACAGGGAGGGACTCTAGCACAGATACGCAGTATTTT.

The rearrangement links TRBV5-6 to TRBJ2-1; TRBD2 matches 8 bases. The germline V gene has CDR1 SGHDT and CDR2 YYEEEE. There are 19 residues in the CDR3. The V segment lost 4 bases and the J segment 0 bases; nucleotides outside the gene matches: 15. CDR3 sequence reads: CASSGRYLAGSSSYNEQFF. In DNA form, the CDR3 reads TGTGCCAGCAGCGGTAGGTATCTAGCGGGCTCGAGCTCCTACAATGAGCAGTTCTTC.

The chain recombines TRBV7-2 with TRBJ1-1, with a weak D call TRBD1 (6 bases). V lost 8 bases to trimming and J lost 7 bases, with 17 bases between them. The CDR3 has 13 residues. Germline-derived CDR1 and CDR2 are SGHTA and FQGNSA. CDR3 nucleotide sequence: TGTGCCAGCGGCTCCTGGGGGCAGATTGAAGCTTTCTTT. Its protein is CASGSWGQIEAFF.

The chain is built from TRBV9 and TRBJ1-5; 7 bases align to TRBD1. The CDR3 consists of 14 residues. CDR1 is SGDLS, CDR2 YYNGEE, per germline. V dropped 7 bases and J dropped 5; count of bases not matched to a gene: 9. CDR3 residues: CASSTGDGDQPQHF. The CDR3 DNA reads TGTGCCAGCTCTACAGGGGATGGGGATCAGCCCCAGCATTTT.

The chain has TRBV28 and TRBJ2-5; TRBD2 matches at 8 bases. Trimming cost V 6 bases and J 5 bases; bases outside gene matches: 5. This CDR3 contains 13 residues. Germline V gene sequence: CDR1 MDHEN, CDR2 SYDVKM. The CDR3, as DNA: TGTGCCAGCAGGGCGGGGGGATCGGAGACCCAGTACTTC. It codes for CASRAGGSETQYF.

This chain joins TRBV5-1 and TRBJ1-3, with no clear D. V lost 0 bases to trimming and J lost 1 base, with 14 bases between them. The CDR3 contains 17 residues. Per germline, CDR1 SGHRS and CDR2 YFSETQ. The CDR3 protein is CASSLGASVQSGNTIYF. In DNA, the CDR3 is TGCGCCAGCAGCTTGGGGGCGTCGGTGCAATCTGGAAACACCATATATTTT.

This chain connects TRBV19 to TRBJ1-2; possibly TRBD1 for D (5 bases). Germline lookup yields CDR1 LNHDA and CDR2 SQIVND (reference sequence). The CDR3 has 13 residues. Trimming cost V 10 bases and J 6 bases, with 18 bases left between them. CDR3 coding DNA: TGTGCCACCTCCTTGGGGGGGGTTGATGGCTACACCTTC. It yields the protein CATSLGGVDGYTF.

The chain recombines TRBV13 with TRBJ1-1, with D possibly matching TRBD1 (5 bases). Deletions cut 3 bases from V and 4 bases from J, with 12 bases between. This CDR3 region has 14 residues. Germline V gene data show CDR1 as PRHDT and CDR2 as FYEKMQ (reference sequence). The CDR3 loop is CASSFSSGRTEAFF. CDR3 bases: TGTGCCAGCAGCTTCTCTTCAGGGCGCACTGAAGCTTTCTTT. Full variable domain (outside the CDR3, taken from reference TRBV13 and TRBJ1-1): AAGVIQSPRHLIKEKRETATLKCYPIPRHDTVYWYQQGPGQDPQFLISFYEKMQSDKGSIPDRFSAQQFSDYHSELNMSSLELGDSALYFCASSFSSGRTEAFFGQGTRLTVV.

The chain carries TRBV5-1 and TRBJ2-7, with D possibly being TRBD1 (6 bases). The V and J ends lost 1 base and 2 bases respectively, with 7 bases between them. The CDR3 length is 13 residues. Germline CDR1 SGHRS, CDR2 YFSETQ. The CDR3 reads CASSLNRAYEQYF. The CDR3 DNA is TGCGCCAGCAGCTTGAACAGGGCCTACGAGCAGTACTTC.

The chain is built from TRBV7-9 and TRBJ2-7; 9 bases map to TRBD1. This CDR3 has 15 amino acids. J was trimmed by 2 bases and V by 1 base; bases with no gene match: 3. CDR1 is SEHNR, CDR2 FQNEAQ, per germline (reference sequence). The CDR3, as DNA: TGTGCCAGCAGCTTAGGGACAGGGGACCCCTACGAGCAGTACTTC. This gives the protein CASSLGTGDPYEQYF.

The chain carries TRBV7-2 and TRBJ2-2; possible D gene TRBD2, 6 bases. Germline values: CDR1 SGHTA, CDR2 FQGNSA. Trimming removed 0 bases from V and 5 bases from J, with 13 bases in between. The CDR3 spans 16 residues. The CDR3 is CASSLAQAGSTGELFF. The DNA for the CDR3 is TGTGCCAGCAGCTTAGCGCAGGCGGGATCAACCGGGGAGCTGTTTTTT. The full variable domain, completed using reference TRBV7-2 and TRBJ2-2, is GAGVSQSPSNKVTEKGKDVELRCDPISGHTALYWYRQSLGQGLEFLIYFQGNSAPDKSGLPSDRFSAERTGGSVSTLTIQRTQQEDSAVYLCASSLAQAGSTGELFFGEGSRLTVL.

Note on this clone: The junction and the germline gene differ at one end; a read error may be behind it. The chain employs TRBV27 and TRBJ2-2, with D perhaps TRBD1 (6 bases). The CDR3 has 14 residues. Germline V gene data show CDR1 as MNHEY and CDR2 as SMNVEV (reference sequence). DNA for the CDR3: TGTGCCAGCAGTTTCCAGGGGAACGCCGGGGAGCTGTTTTTT. Translation gives CASSFQGNAGELFF.

The V gene is TRBV28, the J gene TRBJ2-2, with TRBD1 identical over 10 bases. Germline CDR1 reads MDHEN; CDR2 reads SYDVKM. Unmatched junction bases numbered 6, after V lost 5 bases and J lost 6 bases. This CDR3 region has 15 residues. This CDR3 is CASSPWTGGAGELFF. The CDR3 nucleotides read TGTGCCAGCAGTCCCTGGACAGGGGGGGCCGGGGAGCTGTTTTTT.

The chain employs TRBV29-1 and TRBJ2-3, with 15 bases matching TRBD2. Per germline, CDR1 SQVTM and CDR2 ANQGSEA. The ends lost 7 bases at V and 0 bases at J; junction bases unmatched: 2. This CDR3 contains 15 residues. CDR3 residues: CSAGTSGGSTDTQYF. The CDR3 region has the DNA TGCAGCGCCGGGACTAGCGGGGGGAGCACAGATACGCAGTATTTT.

The chain recombines TRBV12-1 with TRBJ1-1. TRBV12-1 is a pseudogene segment. This CDR3 has 13 residues. The DNA for the CDR3 is TGTGCCAGCAGCTTTTCGGGGGGGTCTGAAGCTTTCTTT. It codes for CASSFSGGSEAFF.

The chain carries TRBV27 and TRBJ2-3, with 7 bases fitting TRBD1. V shed 5 bases and J 5 bases; nucleotides not matched to a gene: 16. This CDR3 is 17 amino acids long. In germline, CDR1 is MNHEY, CDR2 SMNVEV (reference sequence). CDR3 residues: CASSPPPYRGLGDTQYF. For the CDR3, the DNA is TGTGCCAGCAGTCCCCCACCGTACAGGGGCCTAGGAGATACGCAGTATTTT.

The J gene is TRBJ2-3, the V gene TRBV19; D remains ambiguous. V lost 4 bases to trimming and J lost 1 base, with 18 bases between them. Germline values: CDR1 LNHDA, CDR2 SQIVND (reference sequence). CDR3 length equals 17 residues. The CDR3 here is CASSTVGAESRTDTQYF. CDR3 DNA sequence: TGTGCCAGTAGTACGGTTGGTGCGGAGTCACGCACAGATACGCAGTATTTT.

This chain links TRBV29-1 with TRBJ2-5; TRBD1 matches at 10 bases. Looked up from germline, CDR1 is SQVTM and CDR2 is ANQGSEA. Losses at the gene ends were 0 bases for V and 1 base for J; bases not matched to a gene: 5. This CDR3 contains 16 residues. The CDR3 DNA reads TGCAGCGTTGAAGATCGGGACAGGGGATTCCAAGAGACCCAGTACTTC. This codes for CSVEDRDRGFQETQYF.

The chain recombines TRBV10-3 with TRBJ2-3; D call uncertain. Germline loops: CDR1 ENHRY, CDR2 SYGVKD. V was trimmed by 5 bases and J by 5 bases, leaving 11 bases between them. This CDR3 spans 13 amino acids. The CDR3: CAISPSRVDTQYF. The CDR3, as DNA: TGTGCCATCAGTCCCTCCCGGGTAGATACGCAGTATTTT.

V gene TRBV10-3 combines with J gene TRBJ1-2, with TRBD1 identical over 8 bases. V lost 2 bases, J lost 3 bases, and 8 bases stayed unmatched. CDR1 is ENHRY, CDR2 SYGVKD, per germline. This CDR3 is 16 amino acids long. The CDR3 here is CAISELGTGPYYGYTF. The DNA of the CDR3 is TGTGCCATCAGTGAGCTCGGGACAGGACCCTACTATGGCTACACCTTC.

The chain uses TRBV28 and TRBJ2-5; D is possibly TRBD2 (5 bases). CDR3 length: 14 amino acids. Germline CDR1 and CDR2: MDHEN and SYDVKM. The V end was cut by 3 bases, the J end by 2 bases, with 10 bases between. The CDR3 loop is CASSFALGQETQYF. The CDR3 DNA is TGTGCCAGCAGTTTCGCACTAGGGCAAGAGACCCAGTACTTC.

This clone has a single count. The gene calls are TRBV15 and TRBJ1-4; possible D gene TRBD1, 6 bases. The CDR3 consists of 12 residues. Germline V CDR1 and CDR2: LNHNV, YYDKDF (reference sequence). V lost 3 bases and J lost 8, with 7 bases in between. The CDR3 coding sequence is TGTGCCACCAGCAGGAGGGGGGAAAAACTGTTTTTT. It encodes CATSRRGEKLFF.

V usage is TRBV5-1 and J usage is TRBJ1-3; 8 nucleotides align to TRBD1. After removal of 0 bases from V and 6 bases from J, the junction contained 5 bases not matched to a gene. The CDR3 loop spans 15 amino acids. CDR1 is SGHRS and CDR2 is YFSETQ in the germline V gene. CDR3 sequence (DNA): TGCGCCAGCAGCTTGGGACAGGGGCCCCTAAACACCATATATTTT. This sequence encodes CASSLGQGPLNTIYF.

Comments on this clone: At one end, the junction sequence differs from germline, possibly due to a read error. The V call is TRBV5-1, the J call TRBJ1-1; a weak D match, TRBD1 (6 bases). CDR1 and CDR2 (germline): SGHRS, YFSETQ. The CDR3 length is 11 residues. CDR3 loop: CASSFTGTIAF. The CDR3 DNA follows: TGCGCCAGCAGCTTCACCGGGACAATTGCCTTT.

The rearrangement links TRBV21-1 to TRBJ1-1; TRBD1, the D gene given by the table, was not confirmed from the DNA. TRBV21-1 is listed as a pseudogene. This CDR3 has 14 amino acids. The CDR3 DNA sequence: TGTGCCAGCAGCAACGTACAGGGAACTACTGAAGCTTTCTTT. Amino acids: CASSNVQGTTEAFF.

This clone was observed a single time. The chain joins TRBV5-8 to TRBJ2-5; a weak D match, TRBD2 (6 bases). V was trimmed by 2 bases and J by 5 bases, leaving 16 bases between them. CDR1 and CDR2 (germline): SGHTS, YDEGEE. The CDR3 is made up of 15 amino acids. The CDR3 DNA reads TGTGCCAGCAGCTTCGGCGGGGACTTTGTCGAGACCCAGTACTTC. Translated: CASSFGGDFVETQYF. Together with reference TRBV5-8 and TRBJ2-5, the CDR3 gives the full variable domain: EAGVTQSPTHLIKTRGQQATLRCSPISGHTSVYWYQQALGLGLQFLLWYDEGEERNRGNFPPRFSGRQFPNYSSELNVNALELEDSALYLCASSFGGDFVETQYFGPGTRLLVL.

The chain recombines TRBV28 with TRBJ1-2, with TRBD1 as a possible D gene (5 bases). Trimming removed 8 bases from V and 8 bases from J, with 21 bases in between. The CDR3 is made up of 14 amino acids. Germline V gene data show CDR1 as MDHEN and CDR2 as SYDVKM. The DNA for the CDR3 is TGTGCCAGCTGCCCTCAGGGTCTAGTGGGGGGCTACACCTTC. Amino acids: CASCPQGLVGGYTF.